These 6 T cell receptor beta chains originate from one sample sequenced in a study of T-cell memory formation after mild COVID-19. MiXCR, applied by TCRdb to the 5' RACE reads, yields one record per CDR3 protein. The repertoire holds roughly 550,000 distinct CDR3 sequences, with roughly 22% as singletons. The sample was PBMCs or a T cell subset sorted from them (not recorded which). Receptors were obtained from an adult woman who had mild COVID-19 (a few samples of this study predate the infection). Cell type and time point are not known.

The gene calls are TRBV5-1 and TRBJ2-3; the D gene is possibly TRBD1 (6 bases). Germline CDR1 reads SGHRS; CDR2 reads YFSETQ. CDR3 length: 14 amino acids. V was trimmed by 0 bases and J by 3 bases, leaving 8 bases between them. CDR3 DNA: TGCGCCAGCAGCTTGGGGACAGAGACAGATACGCAGTATTTT. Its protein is CASSLGTETDTQYF.

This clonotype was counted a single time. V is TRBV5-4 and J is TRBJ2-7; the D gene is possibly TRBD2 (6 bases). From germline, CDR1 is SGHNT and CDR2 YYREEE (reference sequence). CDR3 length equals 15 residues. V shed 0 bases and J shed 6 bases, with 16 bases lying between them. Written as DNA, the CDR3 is TGTGCCAGCAGCTTGGGCGGTCTAGCGATCCCCGAGCAGTACTTC. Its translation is CASSLGGLAIPEQYF.

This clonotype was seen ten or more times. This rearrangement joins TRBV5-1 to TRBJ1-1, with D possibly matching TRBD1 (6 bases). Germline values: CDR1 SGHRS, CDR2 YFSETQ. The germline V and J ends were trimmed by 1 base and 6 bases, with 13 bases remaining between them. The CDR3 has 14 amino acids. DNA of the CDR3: TGCGCCAGCAGCTTGATGGCAGGGGAGGCTGAAGCTTTCTTT. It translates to CASSLMAGEAEAFF.

For the CDR3, the DNA is TGCAGTGCTAGTAGGGACCGCAGCCAATACGAGCAGTACTTC. Amino acids: CSASRDRSQYEQYF. This chain links TRBV20-1 with TRBJ2-7; the D gene could be TRBD1 or TRBD2 (5 bases each). The germline CDR1 and CDR2 sequences are DFQATT and SNEGSKA (reference sequence). The CDR3 runs 14 residues. Trimming took 3 bases from V and 4 from J, leaving 16 bases between them.

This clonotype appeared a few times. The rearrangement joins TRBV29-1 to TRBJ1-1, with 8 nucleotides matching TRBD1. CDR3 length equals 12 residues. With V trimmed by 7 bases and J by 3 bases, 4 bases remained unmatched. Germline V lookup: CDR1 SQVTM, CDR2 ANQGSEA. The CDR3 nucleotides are TGCAGCGGGACAGGGCTGGACACTGAAGCTTTCTTT. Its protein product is CSGTGLDTEAFF. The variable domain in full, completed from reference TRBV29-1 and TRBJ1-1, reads SAVISQKPSRDICQRGTSLTIQCQVDSQVTMMFWYRQQPGQSLTLIATANQGSEATYESGFVIDKFPISRPNLTFSTLTVSNMSPEDSSIYLCSGTGLDTEAFFGQGTRLTVV.

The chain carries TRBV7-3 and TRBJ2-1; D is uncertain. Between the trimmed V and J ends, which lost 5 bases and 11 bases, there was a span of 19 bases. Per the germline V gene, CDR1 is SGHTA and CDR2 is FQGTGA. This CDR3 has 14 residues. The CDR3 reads CASSPAPTLSKQFF. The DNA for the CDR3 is TGTGCCAGCAGCCCAGCGCCTACCCTAAGCAAGCAGTTCTTC.